This T cell receptor (beta chain) originates from a study of CD8 T cells in ankylosing spondylitis. It was by quantitative 5'-RACE with molecular barcodes that TCR beta libraries were made. Via MiXCR, TCRdb re-called the 5' RACE reads, giving one row per CDR3 protein. Found here are a few hundred thousand distinct CDR3 sequences, about 7% of them singletons; the top ten hold about 14%. This clonotype was seen repeatedly, ten times or more. Antigen specificity is unknown. Germline CDR1 is SGHDT and CDR2 is YYEEEE. V was trimmed by 3 bases and J by 6 bases, leaving 19 bases between them. The CDR3 contains 15 residues. Overall study results and limits: In synovial fluid and blood from reactive arthritis, some motif variants were previously reported. Blood from ankylosing spondylitis patients appeared to carry a characteristic roughly eight-variant TCR beta motif. Clones linked to disease, bearing a CD8+ phenotype, were relatively rare in peripheral blood.

V and J are TRBV5-6 and TRBJ2-7, with D perhaps matching TRBD1 (5 bases). The sequence came from a male donor with ankylosing spondylitis. The sequencing sample was made of blood, either unsorted or a sorted T cell fraction (not recorded which). The CDR3 nucleotides are TGTGCCAGCAGCTCCGATTCGGGTGGGGCGTTCGAGCAGTACTTC. Its protein product is CASSSDSGGAFEQYF. The full variable domain, its missing parts supplied by reference TRBV5-6 and TRBJ2-7, is DAGVTQSPTHLIKTRGQQVTLRCSPKSGHDTVSWYQQALGQGPQFIFQYYEEEERQRGNFPDRFSGHQFPNYSSELNVNALLLGDSALYLCASSSDSGGAFEQYFGPGTRLTVT.